This T cell receptor (beta chain) originates from a study of blood T cell repertoires in COVID-19. V was shortened by 2 bases and J by 3 bases, with 12 bases between the two germline ends. The CDR3 consists of 14 residues. Germline values: CDR1 SGHRS, CDR2 YFSETQ. Per the authors' pipeline: Nucleated cell counts were estimated from reference gene primer amplification. Clones were sequenced by immunoSEQ multiplex PCR, and TCRdb holds only the in-frame ones, with some missing. From that table come the V and J calls and clone size; the DNA was used to work out D and trimming. The sample carries roughly 180,000 clones, 75% to 90% recorded once.

Specimen: peripheral blood. The J gene is TRBJ2-7, the V gene TRBV5-1; D remains ambiguous. This receptor was taken from a woman aged 60-75 years with acute or convalescent COVID-19. CDR3 sequence: CASSFGPGSYEQYF. In nucleotides, the CDR3 is TGCGCCAGCAGCTTTGGGCCCGGAAGCTACGAGCAGTACTTC.